Following are 23 T cell receptor beta chains from one sample sequenced in a study of PD-L1 blockade in urothelial cancer. Profiling relied on immunoSEQ multiplex PCR, and the TCRdb table lists in-frame clones only, not all of them. This table has some 71,000 clones, about 89% appearing once. The specimen was PBMCs, collected around atezolizumab (anti-PD-L1) treatment. These receptors originate from a man aged 60 to 69 with urothelial cancer.

V is TRBV7-8 and J is TRBJ1-4; 7 positions agree with TRBD1. The CDR3 sequence is 17 residues long. Germline V CDR1 and CDR2: SGHVS, FQNEAQ. V lost 4 bases and J lost 0; bases outside the gene matches: 8. The CDR3 DNA reads as TGTGCCAGCAGCTCCAGAGGGACAGCTGCAACTAATGAAAAACTGTTTTTT. Its translation is CASSSRGTAATNEKLFF. The full variable domain, rest sourced from reference TRBV7-8 and TRBJ1-4, is GAGVSQSPRYKVAKRGQDVALRCDPISGHVSLFWYQQALGQGPEFLTYFQNEAQLDKSGLPSDRFFAERPEGSVSTLKIQRTQQEDSAVYLCASSSRGTAATNEKLFFGSGTQLSVL.

The chain is built from TRBV18 and TRBJ1-3, with no clear D. The CDR3 has 14 residues. Trimming removed 6 bases from V and 3 bases from J, with 12 bases in between. Germline CDR1 is KGHSH and CDR2 is LQKENI. CDR3 nucleotide sequence: TGTGCCAGCTCTCAGTACGGACTTGGAAACACCATATATTTT. Its protein product is CASSQYGLGNTIYF.

The rearrangement joins TRBV5-1 to TRBJ2-1, with D maybe TRBD1 (5 bases). The CDR3 is 14 amino acids. The germline gives CDR1 SGHRS, CDR2 YFSETQ. Deletions cut 0 bases from V and 8 bases from J, with 12 bases between. CDR3 sequence reads: CASSLAFRVDEQFF. CDR3 nucleotides: TGCGCCAGCAGCTTGGCTTTCAGGGTGGATGAGCAGTTCTTC. The complete variable domain, with remaining parts taken from reference TRBV5-1 and TRBJ2-1, reads KAGVTQTPRYLIKTRGQQVTLSCSPISGHRSVSWYQQTPGQGLQFLFEYFSETQRNKGNFPGRFSGRQFSNSRSEMNVSTLELGDSALYLCASSLAFRVDEQFFGPGTRLTVL.

The chain recombines TRBV29-1 with TRBJ2-7, with 7 bases aligning to TRBD1. V shed 3 bases and J 3 bases; nucleotides not matched to a gene: 11. The CDR3 is made up of 15 amino acids. Germline V gene sequence: CDR1 SQVTM, CDR2 ANQGSEA. The DNA of the CDR3 is TGCAGCGTTGACATTGGGACAGACTATGGCTACGAGCAGTACTTC. It is translated as CSVDIGTDYGYEQYF.

This sequence joins TRBV7-2 and TRBJ2-7, with 12 bases lining up with TRBD2. Germline loops: CDR1 SGHTA, CDR2 FQGNSA. The junction had 11 bases not matched to a gene; V was cut back by 6 bases and J by 5 bases. The CDR3 spans 16 residues. The CDR3 region has the DNA TGTGCCAGCAGTCCGTCGACTAGCGGGAGTCTAAACGAGCAGTACTTC. Residues: CASSPSTSGSLNEQYF.

This chain links TRBV28 with TRBJ2-1; 9 bases agree with TRBD1. CDR1 and CDR2 (germline): MDHEN, SYDVKM. The junction had 6 bases not matched to a gene; V was cut back by 7 bases and J by 5 bases. The CDR3 consists of 14 residues. CDR3 loop: CASNRGTGNNEQFF. The CDR3 DNA reads as TGTGCCAGCAACCGTGGGACAGGGAACAATGAGCAGTTCTTC.

This clone showed up just once. The sample carries other DNA sequences with the same CDR3. The chain couples TRBV6-1 to TRBJ1-2, with D possibly being TRBD1 (5 bases). Germline V gene data show CDR1 as MNHNS and CDR2 as SASEGT. V was pared by 4 bases and J by 4 bases, with 16 bases between. The CDR3 is 15 residues long. This CDR3 is CASSAGTGGSYGYTF. In DNA form, the CDR3 reads TGTGCCAGCAGTGCGGGCACGGGGGGTTCCTATGGCTACACCTTC.

The rearrangement links TRBV7-9 to TRBJ1-5; D unclear. Between the trimmed V and J ends, which lost 1 base and 5 bases, there was a span of 9 bases. Per the germline V gene, CDR1 is SEHNR and CDR2 is FQNEAQ (reference sequence). The CDR3 loop spans 14 amino acids. CDR3 residues: CASSLGAGDQPQHF. CDR3 bases: TGTGCCAGCAGCTTAGGAGCTGGTGATCAGCCCCAGCATTTT. Full variable domain (missing parts from reference TRBV7-9 and TRBJ1-5): DTGVSQNPRHKITKRGQNVTFRCDPISEHNRLYWYRQTLGQGPEFLTYFQNEAQLEKSRLLSDRFSAERPKGSFSTLEIQRTEQGDSAMYLCASSLGAGDQPQHFGDGTRLSIL.

Note on this clone: A junction boundary mismatches the germline segment, possibly from a read error. The chain uses TRBV2 and TRBJ1-2; D is ambiguous. This CDR3 comprises 12 residues. Germline CDR1 is SNHLY and CDR2 is FYNNEI. CDR3 nucleotides: TGTGCCAGCAGTGACGCCAGTCTGGCCATTCCCTTC. Translating gives CASSDASLAIPF.

The V and J genes are TRBV7-2 and TRBJ2-3, with D tentatively TRBD1 (5 bases). The V end was cut by 7 bases, the J end by 2 bases, with 13 bases between. CDR1 and CDR2 from the germline V gene are SGHTA and FQGNSA. The CDR3 spans 14 residues. The CDR3 nucleotides are TGTGCCAGCAAGCAGGGCCCTACCACAGATACGCAGTATTTT. Its protein is CASKQGPTTDTQYF.

This chain links TRBV11-1 with TRBJ2-7, with TRBD2 matching over 7 bases. Germline V lookup: CDR1 SGHAT, CDR2 FQDESV (reference sequence). The CDR3 extends over 15 amino acids. J gave up 1 base and V 5 bases, and 8 bases lay outside the gene matches. Written as DNA, the CDR3 is TGTGCCAGCAGCCCCACCGCTAGCGGTTCCTACGAGCAGTACTTC. The encoded protein is CASSPTASGSYEQYF.

The rearrangement joins TRBV5-1 to TRBJ1-3; D possibly corresponds to TRBD1 (6 bases). This CDR3 region has 15 residues. V was pared by 0 bases and J by 6 bases, with 13 bases between. Germline loops: CDR1 SGHRS, CDR2 YFSETQ. CDR3 sequence reads: CASSLEQGLVNTIYF. The CDR3 DNA reads as TGCGCCAGCAGCTTGGAACAGGGATTGGTAAACACCATATATTTT.

This chain joins TRBV9 and TRBJ2-1; 8 nucleotides match TRBD1. The CDR3 has 13 amino acids. Germline assignment: CDR1 SGDLS and CDR2 YYNGEE. J lost 9 bases, V lost 3 bases, and 5 bases had no gene match. The CDR3 reads CASSEDRGGEQFF. CDR3 DNA sequence: TGTGCCAGCAGCGAAGACAGGGGTGGTGAGCAGTTCTTC.

The gene calls are TRBV6-1 and TRBJ1-2; a weak D match, TRBD1 (5 bases). Germline V gene lookup returns CDR1 MNHNS and CDR2 SASEGT. The CDR3 extends over 15 amino acids. V lost 7 bases and J 6 bases, leaving 21 bases between the germline ends. The CDR3 DNA follows: TGTGCCAGCATCACAGTAACAGGATCTGTCGATGGCTACACCTTC. Translation: CASITVTGSVDGYTF.

The chain recombines TRBV4-3 with TRBJ2-7; the match to TRBD2 covers 10 bases. This CDR3 spans 16 amino acids. The junction had 8 bases not matched to a gene; V was cut back by 1 base and J by 5 bases. Germline CDR1 is LGHNA and CDR2 is YSLEER. DNA of the CDR3: TGCGCCAGCAGCCAAGTCGCAGCTAGCGGGAGAAACGAGCAGTACTTC. It is translated as CASSQVAASGRNEQYF.

The V gene is TRBV7-9, the J gene TRBJ1-3; no definite D call. V dropped 0 bases and J dropped 0 bases, with 9 bases sitting between them. CDR1 is SEHNR, CDR2 FQNEAQ, per germline (reference sequence). CDR3 length: 16 residues. The CDR3 region is CASSLAEGPSGNTIYF. As DNA, the CDR3 is TGTGCCAGCAGCTTAGCCGAGGGCCCCTCTGGAAACACCATATATTTT.

The chain employs TRBV19 and TRBJ1-4, with D possibly matching TRBD1 (6 bases). Germline-derived CDR1 and CDR2 are LNHDA and SQIVND (reference sequence). The V end was cut by 5 bases, the J end by 4 bases, with 17 bases between. The CDR3 length is 16 residues. The CDR3 DNA reads as TGTGCCAGTAGTGCAGGCGGACAGCTTTATAATGAAAAACTGTTTTTT. Its translation: CASSAGGQLYNEKLFF.

The gene calls are TRBV9 and TRBJ2-3, with 8 bases lining up with TRBD1. V shed 4 bases, J shed 6 bases, and the junction held 4 bases outside the gene matches. This CDR3 spans 13 amino acids. Germline CDR1 reads SGDLS; CDR2 reads YYNGEE. CDR3 loop: CASSRTGHDTQYF. The CDR3 DNA sequence: TGTGCCAGCAGCCGGACAGGGCACGATACGCAGTATTTT.

The CDR3 sequence is CASSRITQGANEQFF. In nucleotides, the CDR3 is TGTGCCAGTAGTCGTATTACACAGGGGGCCAACGAGCAGTTCTTC. The rearrangement uses TRBV19 and TRBJ2-1, with 9 bases lining up with TRBD1. Germline V gene lookup returns CDR1 LNHDA and CDR2 SQIVND (reference sequence). This CDR3 is built from 15 residues. Trimming at V came to 5 bases and at J to 10 bases, leaving 12 bases not matched to a gene.

The gene calls are TRBV6-5 and TRBJ2-2; D uncertain. V lost 0 bases and J lost 6, with 8 bases in between. The germline V gene encodes CDR1 MNHEY and CDR2 SVGAGI. This CDR3 comprises 14 residues. Here the CDR3 DNA reads TGTGCCAGCAGTTACTCTTACTTGCCCGGGGAGCTGTTTTTT. Its translation is CASSYSYLPGELFF.

This clone appeared a single time. This sequence joins TRBV4-1 and TRBJ1-3, with D possibly being TRBD1 (5 bases). The CDR3 sequence is 15 residues long. V was cut by 1 base and J by 4 bases, with 11 bases left in between. Per germline, CDR1 MGHRA and CDR2 YSYEKL. The CDR3 nucleotides are TGCGCCAGCAGCCAAGTCGGGGGATCCGGAAACACCATATATTTT. It translates to CASSQVGGSGNTIYF.

The chain recombines TRBV7-6 with TRBJ2-2; the D gene is possibly TRBD2 (6 bases). V dropped 2 bases and J dropped 5 bases, with 9 bases sitting between them. Germline CDR1 is SGHVS and CDR2 is FNYEAQ. The CDR3 spans 14 residues. DNA for the CDR3: TGTGCCAGCAGCTTATTGGAGGGAACCGGGGAGCTGTTTTTT. This translates into CASSLLEGTGELFF.

V usage is TRBV7-9 and J usage is TRBJ2-7, with TRBD1 as a possible D gene (6 bases). Trimming pared 1 base from V and 5 bases from J, leaving 18 bases between. This CDR3 contains 16 residues. From germline, CDR1 is SEHNR and CDR2 FQNEAQ (reference sequence). The CDR3 region has the DNA TGTGCCAGCAGCTTAGGGTCTGGGGGCAGCAAAGACGAGCAGTACTTC. Protein sequence: CASSLGSGGSKDEQYF.